Presented here are 10 T cell receptor beta chains from one specimen sequenced in a study of shared clonotypes between healthy human individuals. Naive-designated CD8 cells lacked CD45RO, were positively enriched for CCR7, and omitted terminally differentiated effector memory CD45RA+ cells. The method was immunoSEQ multiplex PCR; TCRdb's version includes in-frame clones alone and lacks a portion of them. The repertoire holds about 2 million clones, with just under 95% as singletons. The specimen was naive CD8+ T cells sorted from blood. Receptors originate from a man between 18 and 29 years old in good health.

This chain links TRBV10-3 with TRBJ2-7; the D gene is possibly TRBD2 (5 bases). CDR1 ENHRY and CDR2 SYGVKD come from the germline V gene. Trimming left V 3 bases short and J 1 base short, with 13 bases between. This CDR3 is 15 amino acids long. The CDR3 sequence is CAISEGRVDSYEQYF. CDR3 coding DNA: TGTGCCATCAGTGAAGGGCGGGTGGATTCCTACGAGCAGTACTTC.

Regarding this clone: Other DNA sequences in this specimen translate into the identical CDR3. The chain uses TRBV19 and TRBJ2-7, with D unresolved. The CDR3 covers 14 residues. The V end lost 1 base, the J end lost 0 bases, and 7 bases lay between the germline ends. Germline CDR1 and CDR2: LNHDA and SQIVND (reference sequence). The CDR3 sequence is CASSIAVSSYEQYF. The DNA for the CDR3 is TGTGCCAGTAGTATAGCGGTTAGCTCCTACGAGCAGTACTTC. Using reference TRBV19 and TRBJ2-7 for the parts outside the CDR3, the full variable domain is DGGITQSPKYLFRKEGQNVTLSCEQNLNHDAMYWYRQDPGQGLRLIYYSQIVNDFQKGDIAEGYSVSREKKESFPLTVTSAQKNPTAFYLCASSIAVSSYEQYFGPGTRLTVT.

J is TRBJ1-2 and V is TRBV7-6; D perhaps matches TRBD1 (6 bases). V lost 6 bases and J lost 8, with 16 bases in between. CDR3 length: 13 residues. From germline, CDR1 is SGHVS and CDR2 FNYEAQ. The CDR3 DNA reads as TGTGCCAGCAGTCCACAGGGATTTAAAGGCTACACCTTC. Protein sequence: CASSPQGFKGYTF.

On this clone: Other DNA sequences in the sample encode the same CDR3. The genes are TRBV2 and TRBJ2-7, with 8 bases fitting TRBD2. This CDR3 spans 14 amino acids. The J segment lost 1 base and the V segment lost 3 bases, leaving 2 bases of the junction unmatched. Germline V gene sequence: CDR1 SNHLY, CDR2 FYNNEI. CDR3 sequence reads: CASSDPGGSYEQYF. The CDR3 DNA is TGTGCCAGCAGTGATCCGGGAGGGTCCTACGAGCAGTACTTC.

The chain links TRBV25-1 to TRBJ2-2, with 7 bases fitting TRBD1. The CDR3 contains 12 residues. After removal of 6 bases from V and 6 bases from J, the junction contained 1 base not matched to a gene. The germline gives CDR1 MGHDK, CDR2 SYGVNS. The DNA for the CDR3 is TGTGCCAGCAGAACAGGGGCCGGGGAGCTGTTTTTT. Translating gives CASRTGAGELFF. The variable domain in full, completed from reference TRBV25-1 and TRBJ2-2, reads EADIYQTPRYLVIGTGKKITLECSQTMGHDKMYWYQQDPGMELHLIHYSYGVNSTEKGDLSSESTVSRIRTEHFPLTLESARPSHTSQYLCASRTGAGELFFGEGSRLTVL.

The V call is TRBV11-2, the J call TRBJ2-7; 10 bases map to TRBD2. Germline V gene sequence: CDR1 SGHAT, CDR2 FQNNGV. V shed 8 bases, J shed 10 bases, and the junction held 14 bases outside the gene matches. The CDR3 runs to 14 residues. The chain's CDR3 is CASLEERASGSQYF. The CDR3 DNA reads as TGTGCCAGCTTAGAGGAGAGGGCTAGCGGGAGTCAGTACTTC.

V usage is TRBV4-1 and J usage is TRBJ2-1; D may be TRBD2 (5 bases). Per germline, CDR1 MGHRA and CDR2 YSYEKL. The germline V and J ends were trimmed by 1 base and 0 bases, with 13 bases remaining between them. CDR3 length equals 17 residues. CDR3 in DNA: TGCGCCAGCAGCCAAGTAGGAGGAACTAGCTCCTACAATGAGCAGTTCTTC. Its protein product is CASSQVGGTSSYNEQFF.

The chain has TRBV28 and TRBJ1-1, with D perhaps matching TRBD1 (6 bases). Between the trimmed V and J ends, which lost 7 bases and 10 bases, there was a span of 28 bases. Germline CDR1 MDHEN, CDR2 SYDVKM. This CDR3 is built from 16 residues. The CDR3 nucleotides read TGTGCCAGCACTGGAGGAACAGGGAGGAATCGTTTAGGAGCTTTCTTT. As protein: CASTGGTGRNRLGAFF.

The chain recombines TRBV5-4 with TRBJ1-2; D is perhaps TRBD1 (6 bases). The V gene lost 4 bases and the J gene lost 6 bases, with 22 bases spanning the gap. The V gene's germline CDR1 is SGHNT and CDR2 YYREEE (reference sequence). The CDR3 runs to 16 residues. CDR3 nucleotides: TGTGCCAGCAGCCTAGGAGAGGGGGTGACTAAGGATGGCTACACCTTC. It translates to CASSLGEGVTKDGYTF.

This chain connects TRBV9 to TRBJ2-7; 9 nucleotides line up with TRBD2. CDR3 length: 15 amino acids. The J segment lost 0 bases and the V segment lost 3 bases, leaving 4 bases of the junction unmatched. Germline lookup yields CDR1 SGDLS and CDR2 YYNGEE. The chain's CDR3 is CASSGISGSSYEQYF. As DNA, the CDR3 is TGTGCCAGCAGCGGCATTAGCGGGAGCTCCTACGAGCAGTACTTC.